This T cell receptor beta chain was captured in a study of blood T cell repertoires in COVID-19. Overall study context: PBMCs, B-cell-depleted T cells, or T cells were the source of the cDNA or gDNA that made up the material.

The CDR3 is made up of 15 amino acids. V shed 3 bases and J shed 6 bases, with 15 bases lying between them. From germline, CDR1 is SEHNR and CDR2 FQNEAQ (reference sequence). Clones were read by immunoSEQ multiplex PCR, and TCRdb kept only the in-frame ones, dropping some. The sample has about 280,000 clones; roughly 86% are singletons. Source material: peripheral blood. This TCR was sampled from a man between 18 and 35 years old with active or convalescent COVID-19. This chain links TRBV7-9 with TRBJ2-1, with D possibly TRBD2 on 5 matching bases. The CDR3 DNA reads as TGTGCCAGCAGCTTGAGGGAAGTGACCAGCAATGAGCAGTTCTTC. Translating gives CASSLREVTSNEQFF.